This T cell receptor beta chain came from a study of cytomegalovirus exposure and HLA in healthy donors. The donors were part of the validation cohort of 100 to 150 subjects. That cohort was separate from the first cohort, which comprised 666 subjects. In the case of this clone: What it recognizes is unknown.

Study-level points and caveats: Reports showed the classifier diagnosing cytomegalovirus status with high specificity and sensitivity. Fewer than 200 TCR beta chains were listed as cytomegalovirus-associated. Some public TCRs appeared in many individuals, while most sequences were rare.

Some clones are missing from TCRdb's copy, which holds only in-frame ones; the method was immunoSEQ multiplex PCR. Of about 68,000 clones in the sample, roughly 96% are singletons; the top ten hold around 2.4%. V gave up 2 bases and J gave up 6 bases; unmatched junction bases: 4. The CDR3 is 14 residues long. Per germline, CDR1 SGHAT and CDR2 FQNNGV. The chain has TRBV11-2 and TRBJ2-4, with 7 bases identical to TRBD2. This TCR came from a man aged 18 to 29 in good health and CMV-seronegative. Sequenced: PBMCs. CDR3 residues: CASSLRRELNIQYF. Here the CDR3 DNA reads TGTGCCAGCAGCTTACGGCGGGAGCTAAACATTCAGTACTTC.